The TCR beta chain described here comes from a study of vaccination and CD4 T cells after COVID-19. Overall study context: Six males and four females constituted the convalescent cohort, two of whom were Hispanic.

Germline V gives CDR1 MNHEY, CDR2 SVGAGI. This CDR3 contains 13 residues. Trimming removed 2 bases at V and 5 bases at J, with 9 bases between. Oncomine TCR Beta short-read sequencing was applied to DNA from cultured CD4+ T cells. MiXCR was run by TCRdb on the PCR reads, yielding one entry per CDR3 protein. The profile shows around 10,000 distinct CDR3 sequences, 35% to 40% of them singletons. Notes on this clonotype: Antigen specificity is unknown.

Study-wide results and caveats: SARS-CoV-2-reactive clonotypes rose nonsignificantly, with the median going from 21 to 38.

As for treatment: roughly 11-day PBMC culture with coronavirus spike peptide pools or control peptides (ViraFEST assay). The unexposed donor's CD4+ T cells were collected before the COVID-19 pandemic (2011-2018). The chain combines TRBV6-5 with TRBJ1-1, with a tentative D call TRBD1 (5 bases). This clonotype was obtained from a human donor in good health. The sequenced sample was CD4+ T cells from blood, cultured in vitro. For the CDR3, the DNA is TGTGCCAGCAGTTACCAGGGTTGGACTGAAGCTTTCTTT. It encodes CASSYQGWTEAFF.